A single sample gave rise to the 10 T cell receptor beta chains below, sequenced in a study of blood T cell repertoires in COVID-19. Sequenced by immunoSEQ multiplex PCR; TCRdb stores in-frame clones only, minus some. This table has about 160,000 clones, roughly 86% appearing once. Material for sequencing was peripheral blood. The source of these receptors is a woman aged 55 to 70 who had recovered from COVID-19.

The chain combines TRBV29-1 with TRBJ1-5; 9 bases align to TRBD1. The CDR3 runs to 14 residues. V gave up 7 bases and J gave up 4 bases; unmatched junction bases: 8. Germline V CDR1 and CDR2: SQVTM, ANQGSEA. The CDR3 coding sequence is TGCAGCGCCGGATCTGGGACAGGGAATCAGCCCCAGCATTTT. It yields the protein CSAGSGTGNQPQHF.

The V and J genes are TRBV6-5 and TRBJ1-2; D not certain. CDR3 length: 13 residues. Germline V gene data show CDR1 as MNHEY and CDR2 as SVGAGI. The V end lost 7 bases, the J end lost 2 bases, and 11 bases lay between the germline ends. The CDR3 here is CASTSGPNYGYTF. CDR3 DNA: TGTGCCAGCACGAGCGGTCCGAACTATGGCTACACCTTC.

In its sample, this clone was seen a few times. V and J are TRBV19 and TRBJ2-1; TRBD1 matches 9 bases. This CDR3 is built from 16 residues. Germline V gene sequence: CDR1 LNHDA, CDR2 SQIVND (reference sequence). V was pared by 6 bases and J by 8 bases, with 14 bases of the junction left unmatched. CDR3 in amino acids: CASSDRGGTGSHEQFF. In nucleotides, the CDR3 is TGTGCCAGTAGCGACCGTGGGGGGACAGGGAGCCATGAGCAGTTCTTC.

V gene TRBV19 combines with J gene TRBJ1-1; 8 bases map to TRBD1. Germline V gene data show CDR1 as LNHDA and CDR2 as SQIVND (reference sequence). Trimming removed 5 bases from V and 6 bases from J; junction bases left unmatched: 20. The length of the CDR3 is 18 residues. In DNA, the CDR3 is TGTGCCAGTAGTTCGCCCCCGGGACAGGCCCCCTCGGTGGCTGAAGCTTTCTTT. It specifies CASSSPPGQAPSVAEAFF. The variable domain in full, with the rest retrieved from reference TRBV19 and TRBJ1-1, is DGGITQSPKYLFRKEGQNVTLSCEQNLNHDAMYWYRQDPGQGLRLIYYSQIVNDFQKGDIAEGYSVSREKKESFPLTVTSAQKNPTAFYLCASSSPPGQAPSVAEAFFGQGTRLTVV.

J is TRBJ2-3 and V is TRBV27; TRBD2 might be the D (6 bases). The CDR3 is 16 residues long. Looked up from germline, CDR1 is MNHEY and CDR2 is SMNVEV (reference sequence). V was clipped by 2 bases and J by 3 bases, with 15 bases between them. The CDR3 loop reads CASSLVVGGGTDTQYF. CDR3 DNA sequence: TGTGCCAGCAGTTTAGTAGTCGGTGGGGGGACAGATACGCAGTATTTT.

J is TRBJ2-1 and V is TRBV19, with 8 bases fitting TRBD1. Trimming cost V 4 bases and J 1 base; bases outside gene matches: 3. Germline loops: CDR1 LNHDA, CDR2 SQIVND (reference sequence). The CDR3 spans 15 residues. This chain's CDR3 is CASSTGQVSYNEQFF. Here the CDR3 DNA reads TGTGCCAGTAGTACGGGACAGGTTTCCTACAATGAGCAGTTCTTC. Using reference TRBV19 and TRBJ2-1 for the parts outside the CDR3, the full variable domain is DGGITQSPKYLFRKEGQNVTLSCEQNLNHDAMYWYRQDPGQGLRLIYYSQIVNDFQKGDIAEGYSVSREKKESFPLTVTSAQKNPTAFYLCASSTGQVSYNEQFFGPGTRLTVL.

The gene calls are TRBV28 and TRBJ1-1; D is possibly TRBD1 (6 bases). The V gene's germline CDR1 is MDHEN and CDR2 SYDVKM. Trimming left V 6 bases short and J 9 bases short, with 14 bases between. The length of the CDR3 is 12 residues. The CDR3 coding sequence is TGTGCCAGCAGCCAGACAGGTTATCAAGCTTTCTTT. Protein product: CASSQTGYQAFF.

This chain uses TRBV24-1 with TRBJ1-1; the match to TRBD1 covers 7 bases. The CDR3 extends over 13 amino acids. Per germline, CDR1 KGHDR and CDR2 SFDVKD. V shed 6 bases, J shed 1 base, and the junction held 1 base outside the gene matches. CDR3 coding DNA: TGTGCCACCAGTCACAGGGGGAACACTGAAGCTTTCTTT. Translating it yields CATSHRGNTEAFF.

This clone was seen just once. This chain uses TRBV3-1 (or the pseudogene TRBV3-2) with TRBJ1-2, with 8 positions matching TRBD1. The germline V gene encodes CDR1 LGHDT and CDR2 YNNKEL (reference sequence). V was clipped by 3 bases and J by 7 bases; unmatched bases: 4. This CDR3 contains 13 residues. CDR3 sequence reads: CASSQDRAGGYTF. CDR3 DNA sequence: TGTGCCAGCAGCCAGGACAGGGCCGGTGGCTACACCTTC.

The gene calls are TRBV11-1 and TRBJ2-1, with 9 bases that match TRBD2. With V trimmed by 4 bases and J by 4 bases, 5 bases remained unmatched. The CDR3 runs to 15 residues. Germline CDR1 and CDR2: SGHAT and FQDESV (reference sequence). The CDR3 spells CASSYGAGGYNEQFF. The CDR3, as DNA: TGTGCCAGCAGCTATGGAGCGGGGGGTTACAATGAGCAGTTCTTC.